These 11 T cell receptor beta chains originate from one sample sequenced in a study of sequential checkpoint blockade in melanoma (dated by TCRdb to 2018 to 2020). The treatment or condition label, read with the paper, signifies: randomized to nivolumab then ipilimumab (arm A) or the reverse (arm B). The library was prepared using the immunoSEQ multiplex PCR assay. TCRdb took over this immuneACCESS table, retaining in-frame rearrangements with V and J assigned. Such tables are incomplete; in checked studies, under half of the missing clones stem from an unresolved V gene, and the remainder is unexplained. In this sample the table shows roughly 3,700 clones, approximately 24% of which occur a single time. Around 16% of the sample lies in the top ten. Specimen: tumor tissue (inferred from file names), collected from a patient given nivolumab and ipilimumab in sequence. All receptors come from a human donor with melanoma.

Ten or more counts support this clone. The chain has TRBV6-8 and TRBJ1-1, with D possibly being TRBD1 (6 bases). Between the trimmed V and J ends, which lost 7 bases and 6 bases, there was a span of 21 bases. The CDR3 totals 15 residues. The germline CDR1 and CDR2 sequences are MNHGY and SAAAGT. The CDR3 loop is CASNNARGARPEAFF. The DNA of the CDR3 is TGTGCCAGCAACAACGCGCGGGGGGCGCGCCCTGAAGCTTTCTTT.

The CDR3 nucleotides read TGTGCCAGCAGAAGGGGGGGAGCTCCTGGAAACACCATATATTTT. Amino acid sequence: CASRRGGAPGNTIYF. The chain carries TRBV11-3 and TRBJ1-3; D perhaps matches TRBD1 (6 bases). The germline V gene encodes CDR1 SGHNT and CDR2 YENEEA. V dropped 6 bases and J dropped 2 bases, with 14 bases sitting between them. The CDR3 is 15 residues long. The variable domain in full, with the rest retrieved from reference TRBV11-3 and TRBJ1-3, is EAGVVQSPRYKIIEKKQPVAFWCNPISGHNTLYWYLQNLGQGPELLIRYENEEAVDDSQLPKDRFSAERLKGVDSTLKIQPAELGDSAVYLCASRRGGAPGNTIYFGEGSWLTVV.

A few counts support this clone. The chain combines TRBV9 with TRBJ2-4; TRBD1 matches at 10 bases. CDR3 length: 16 residues. CDR1 and CDR2 (germline): SGDLS, YYNGEE. Trimming removed 4 bases from V and 1 base from J; junction bases left unmatched: 5. Here the CDR3 reads CASSTGTGEAKNIQYF. The CDR3, as DNA: TGTGCCAGCAGCACCGGGACAGGGGAGGCCAAAAACATTCAGTACTTC.

This clone is termed medium-sized (0.01 to 0.1%). The CDR3, as DNA: TGTGCCAGCAGTGAGATAGCCACTGAGAGCGGGGGGCTTACGAGCAAGTTCTTC. Translating gives CASSEIATESGGLTSKFF. V and J are TRBV6-8 and TRBJ2-1, with 9 bases fitting TRBD2. The CDR3 runs 18 residues. The V gene's germline CDR1 is MNHGY and CDR2 SAAAGT. J lost 14 bases, V lost 5 bases, and 25 bases had no gene match.

The gene calls are TRBV9 and TRBJ1-5; no clear D gene. V was trimmed by 4 bases and J by 1 base, leaving 15 bases between them. Germline-derived CDR1 and CDR2 are SGDLS and YYNGEE. The CDR3 length is 16 residues. CDR3 in amino acids: CASSFGQTKSNQPQHF. The CDR3, as DNA: TGTGCCAGCAGCTTTGGGCAGACGAAAAGCAATCAGCCCCAGCATTTT.

The CDR3 reads CASSYSVGDRGRQDTQYF. CDR3 bases: TGTGCCAGCAGTTACTCGGTTGGCGACAGGGGCCGTCAGGATACGCAGTATTTT. The rearrangement uses TRBV6-8 and TRBJ2-3; 8 bases are a match to TRBD1. Germline CDR1 reads MNHGY; CDR2 reads SAAAGT. Germline trimming cut 0 bases from V and 6 bases from J; bases unmatched to any gene: 14. The CDR3 totals 18 residues.

The V gene is TRBV6-8, the J gene TRBJ1-5, with TRBD1 matching 7 bases. The CDR3 runs to 15 residues. Germline values: CDR1 MNHGY, CDR2 SAAAGT. After removal of 6 bases from V and 7 bases from J, the junction contained 12 bases not matched to a gene. The CDR3 protein is CASRYRDSAWQPQHF. For the CDR3, the DNA is TGTGCCAGCAGATACCGGGACAGTGCCTGGCAGCCCCAGCATTTT.

By share, this clone ranks as medium-sized. The chain has TRBV11-3 and TRBJ1-4; weak D call: TRBD1 (5 bases). Germline lookup yields CDR1 SGHNT and CDR2 YENEEA. The CDR3 has 15 amino acids. Trimming left V 1 base short and J 0 bases short, with 6 bases between. In nucleotides, the CDR3 is TGTGCCAGCAGCTTAGGGGGGTCAACTAATGAAAAACTGTTTTTT. Translated: CASSLGGSTNEKLFF.

Relative to its sample, this clone is medium-sized (0.01 to 0.1%). The CDR3 sequence: CASSQLPISGNTIYF. As DNA, the CDR3 is TGTGCCAGCAGCCAACTACCAATCTCTGGAAACACCATATATTTT. This chain joins TRBV11-3 and TRBJ1-3, with D unresolved. Germline lookup yields CDR1 SGHNT and CDR2 YENEEA. This CDR3 is built from 15 residues. Trimming left V 5 bases short and J 0 bases short, with 11 bases between.

This clone was recorded a few times. This chain links TRBV11-3 with TRBJ2-5; 7 bases map to TRBD1. This CDR3 has 14 amino acids. The junction had 5 bases not matched to a gene; V was cut back by 3 bases and J by 4 bases. Germline CDR1 and CDR2: SGHNT and YENEEA. The CDR3: CASSFTGVGETQYF. The CDR3 nucleotides read TGTGCCAGCAGCTTCACAGGGGTCGGAGAGACCCAGTACTTC.

Ten or more counts support this clone. The rearrangement joins TRBV11-3 to TRBJ2-7, with 9 bases that match TRBD1. The CDR3 has 15 residues. Germline V lookup: CDR1 SGHNT, CDR2 YENEEA. V was pared by 5 bases and J by 3 bases, with 8 bases of the junction left unmatched. DNA for the CDR3: TGTGCCAGCAGCCTCGGACAGGGGTCTGACTACGAGCAGTACTTC. This sequence encodes CASSLGQGSDYEQYF.